This entry describes one T cell receptor (beta chain). This entry is derived from a study of monozygotic twins with inflammatory bowel disease. The CDR3 contains 15 residues. From germline, CDR1 is SGHRS and CDR2 YFSETQ. TCRdb reanalyzed the 5' RACE reads, giving one entry per CDR3 protein sequence and no DNA. This sample's clone table lists roughly 300,000 distinct CDR3 sequences. The sequenced material came from blood. The sequence derives from a human donor with ulcerative colitis or Crohn's disease, or a healthy co-twin of an affected twin (not recorded which). This chain connects TRBV5-1 to TRBJ2-7; TCRdb's D gene call, TRBD1, goes unchecked for lack of DNA. Here the CDR3 reads CASSPSRGLSYEQYF.